This T cell receptor beta chain is drawn from a study of blood T cell repertoires in COVID-19 (dated by TCRdb to the early 2020s). With respect to the entire study: Samples from collaborators originated in the United States, Italy and Spain and spanned both the acute and convalescent phases of COVID-19. The prospective study material was composed of cDNA or gDNA derived from T cells, B-cell-depleted T cells, or PBMCs. Subjects who had been exposed to COVID-19, were actively infected with it, or had recovered from it provided the deeply sampled blood TCRbeta repertoires that made up the dataset. The repertoires were released in a freely available public database intended as a resource for research on the immune response to SARS-CoV-2. The samples were drawn from the first 160 participants of the ongoing ImmuneRACE study and from 950 to 1,500 subjects provided by 6 global collaborators. The sample metadata nearly always contained a de-identified subject ID, COVID-19 status, age in years and sex. Where HLA class I and class II types were available, the types were taken from metadata supplied by the sample provider, not from assay-based typing.

The full study reports these points: How much clinical and demographic metadata was included differed by source and by participant, and the metadata was provided uncurated.

The immunoSEQ Assay, a bias-controlled multiplex PCR, was used to amplify TCRbeta CDR3 regions from genomic DNA. Concerning the study's data processing: The number of nucleated cells in each sample was estimated from the amplification of reference gene primers within the assay. To quantify the absolute abundance of each unique TCRbeta CDR3 rearrangement, sequence reads were collapsed and filtered. For each sample, productive Simpson clonality was calculated as the square root of Simpson's diversity index over productive rearrangements. TCRdb mirrors the immuneACCESS table, restricted to in-frame sequences. Some clones are absent from its copies; in checked studies, under half trace to an unresolved V gene, and the reason for the others is unknown. The DNA was the basis for D and trimming; V, J and clone size are from that table. A total of roughly 250,000 clones appear in this sample, around nine tenths of them only once. Roughly 9.8% of the sample is taken by the ten largest.

The CDR3 spans 14 residues, from the cysteine through the phenylalanine. Only the CDR3 portion is preserved as DNA: 42 bases, with reading frame beginning at the first base. CDR1 and CDR2, looked up from the germline V gene (reference sequence), are LNHDA and SQIVND. V drops 9 bases and J drops 3 bases, leaving 17 bases in between. With respect to this clone: Its antigen is still unknown. Base quality data are lacking; no much larger clone is found one base away.

Another Seattle source contributed samples from volunteer blood donors who had recovered from COVID-19. Collaborating institutions collected whole blood in K2EDTA tubes following their own protocols. For TCRbeta analysis, collaborators shipped samples as frozen whole blood, isolated PBMCs, or DNA extracted from either of those sample types. The TCR was taken from a man in his forties who had recovered from COVID-19. Material for sequencing was peripheral blood. The chain was built from TRBV19 and TRBJ1-1, with no D gene named confidently. The DNA sequence follows: TGTGCCAGCAAAAAGGGTGGAGGGTACACTGAAGCTTTCTTT. Protein translation: CASKKGGGYTEAFF. Where the CDR3 stops, the reference TRBV19 and TRBJ1-1 genes take over; the full variable domain is DGGITQSPKYLFRKEGQNVTLSCEQNLNHDAMYWYRQDPGQGLRLIYYSQIVNDFQKGDIAEGYSVSREKKESFPLTVTSAQKNPTAFYLCASKKGGGYTEAFFGQGTRLTVV.